This T cell receptor beta chain was sequenced in a study of radiation and T cells in renal cell carcinoma. Study information: Nephrectomy followed 15 Gy stereotactic body radiation by 4 weeks.

Concerning this clone itself: Its antigen is currently unknown.

Germline loops: CDR1 SGHNT, CDR2 YYREEE (reference sequence). With V trimmed by 3 bases and J by 5 bases, 8 bases remained unmatched. CDR3 length equals 15 residues. Time point here: baseline pretreatment blood. Treatment noted: 15 Gy SBRT to primary tumor, nephrectomy 4 weeks later. Clear cell pathology was present in this patient's renal cell carcinoma. Study-level points and caveats: Top tumor clonotypes rose in blood 2 weeks post-radiation, then contracted.

Using immunoSEQ multiplex PCR, the repertoire was profiled, and TCRdb retains in-frame clones only, with some absent. The table has about 130,000 clones, roughly 80% seen once. Here the sequenced sample was blood, taken from a patient whose treatment included radiotherapy and nephrectomy. The chain is built from TRBV5-4 and TRBJ2-7; 10 bases are a match to TRBD1. This receptor was identified in a woman between 55 and 75 years old with renal cell carcinoma. The CDR3 loop reads CASSSGTGVWHEQYF. CDR3 nucleotide sequence: TGTGCCAGCAGCTCCGGGACAGGGGTATGGCACGAGCAGTACTTC.